The next 22 T cell receptor beta chains were all read from a single sample in a study of Graves' ophthalmopathy and Graves' hyperthyroidism. Amplification targeted the TCR beta CDR3 regions, with RNA transcripts as the source material. First-round RT-PCR used HTBI primers; second-round multiplex PCR followed. One entry per CDR3 protein results from TCRdb running MiXCR on the multiplex PCR reads. The sample lists some 350,000 distinct CDR3 sequences, about 18% occurring once. What was sequenced was peripheral blood. The receptors here all came from an adult woman with stable Graves' hyperthyroidism.

This clonotype was detected ten times or more. The chain couples TRBV7-2 to TRBJ2-5; 12 bases are a match to TRBD2. V dropped 1 base and J dropped 6; count of bases not matched to a gene: 12. Looked up from germline, CDR1 is SGHTA and CDR2 is FQGNSA. The CDR3 spans 18 residues. The CDR3 nucleotides read TGTGCCAGCAGCTTAGGGACTAGCGGGGACTATTGCATGAAGACCCAGTACTTC. It codes for CASSLGTSGDYCMKTQYF.

This clonotype showed up just a few times. The chain is built from TRBV20-1 and TRBJ2-7; 10 nucleotides match TRBD1. The CDR3 is 16 amino acids. Trimming at V came to 3 bases and at J to 2 bases, leaving 10 bases not matched to a gene. Germline loops: CDR1 DFQATT, CDR2 SNEGSKA (reference sequence). The CDR3 region has the DNA TGCAGTGCTAGTGGGACAGGGGTCGGGACGCCCTACGAGCAGTACTTC. Translation: CSASGTGVGTPYEQYF.

This rearrangement joins TRBV11-2 to TRBJ2-3; 11 nucleotides align to TRBD1. The germline CDR1 and CDR2 sequences are SGHAT and FQNNGV. V was pared by 5 bases and J by 9 bases, with 13 bases of the junction left unmatched. The CDR3 contains 16 residues. The CDR3, as DNA: TGTGCCAGCAGCACCCCGGACAGGGGGCGCGGGGGAACGCAGTATTTT. Amino acid sequence: CASSTPDRGRGGTQYF. Drawing the rest from reference TRBV11-2 and TRBJ2-3, the complete variable domain is EAGVAQSPRYKIIEKRQSVAFWCNPISGHATLYWYQQILGQGPKLLIQFQNNGVVDDSQLPKDRFSAERLKGVDSTLKIQPAKLEDSAVYLCASSTPDRGRGGTQYFGPGTRLTVL.

Many counts were recorded for this clonotype. The rearrangement joins TRBV24-1 to TRBJ2-2; a possible D gene is TRBD2 (5 bases). The V gene lost 0 bases and the J gene lost 1 base, with 5 bases spanning the gap. CDR1 KGHDR and CDR2 SFDVKD come from the germline V gene. CDR3 length: 15 amino acids. The chain's CDR3 is CATSDLRGNTGELFF. DNA for the CDR3: TGTGCCACCAGTGATTTGCGGGGGAACACCGGGGAGCTGTTTTTT.

This clonotype was detected ten times or more. V usage is TRBV6-5 and J usage is TRBJ2-7; D gene uncertain. V gave up 5 bases and J gave up 2 bases, with 13 bases separating them. Germline CDR1 is MNHEY and CDR2 is SVGAGI. This CDR3 has 14 amino acids. In DNA form, the CDR3 reads TGTGCCAGCAGTCGCCAACAGTTGGCCTACGAGCAGTACTTC. This sequence encodes CASSRQQLAYEQYF.

This clonotype was seen repeatedly, ten times or more. The rearrangement uses TRBV2 and TRBJ2-7, with TRBD2 identical over 12 bases. The CDR3 is 11 residues long. From germline, CDR1 is SNHLY and CDR2 FYNNEI. J gave up 9 bases and V 7 bases, and 1 base lay outside the gene matches. The DNA for the CDR3 is TGTGCCAGCACGACTAGCGGGAGGCAGTACTTC. Its protein is CASTTSGRQYF.

This clonotype appeared a few times. This chain joins TRBV20-1 and TRBJ2-7; 9 bases match TRBD2. The CDR3 spans 17 residues. The V gene end was trimmed by 4 bases and the J gene end by 5 bases; junction bases not matched to a gene: 18. CDR1 and CDR2 from the germline V gene are DFQATT and SNEGSKA (reference sequence). The CDR3 is CSAKFSGSWGRYHEQYF. The CDR3 nucleotides are TGCAGTGCTAAGTTTAGCGGGAGCTGGGGCCGGTACCACGAGCAGTACTTC.

This clonotype has a count of ten or more. The chain has TRBV20-1 and TRBJ2-2, with unresolved D. The germline V gene encodes CDR1 DFQATT and CDR2 SNEGSKA (reference sequence). Trimming took off 1 base at V and 4 bases at J, with 1 base between the two ends. CDR3 size: 11 residues. CDR3 nucleotide sequence: TGCAGTGCTAGAGGCACCGGGGAGCTGTTTTTT. Translation gives CSARGTGELFF.

This clonotype came up many times. The J gene is TRBJ2-7, the V gene TRBV2, with 9 bases that match TRBD1. This CDR3 is built from 14 residues. J lost 4 bases, V lost 6 bases, and 7 bases had no gene match. Germline CDR1 SNHLY, CDR2 FYNNEI. The CDR3 nucleotides are TGTGCCAGCAGCGGACAGGGGTCTATATACGAGCAGTACTTC. This gives the protein CASSGQGSIYEQYF.

There are a few counts of this clonotype. The rearrangement links TRBV6-1 to TRBJ2-4; 10 nucleotides match TRBD1. CDR3 length: 17 amino acids. The germline gives CDR1 MNHNS, CDR2 SASEGT. V shed 5 bases and J 7 bases; nucleotides not matched to a gene: 14. The CDR3 DNA reads TGTGCCAGCAGTCCTTATCAGACCGGGACAGGGGACAACATTCAGTACTTC. Its translation: CASSPYQTGTGDNIQYF.

This clonotype came up many times. V gene TRBV27 combines with J gene TRBJ2-7; TRBD2 matches at 14 bases. V lost 6 bases and J lost 1; bases outside the gene matches: 5. In germline, CDR1 is MNHEY, CDR2 SMNVEV (reference sequence). This CDR3 is built from 16 residues. CDR3 DNA: TGTGCCAGCAGCCGACTAGCGGGAGGGGGTTCCTACGAGCAGTACTTC. It codes for CASSRLAGGGSYEQYF.

This clonotype occurred many times. The chain employs TRBV10-3 and TRBJ1-6, with D maybe TRBD1 (6 bases). The germline CDR1 and CDR2 sequences are ENHRY and SYGVKD. This CDR3 has 13 residues. The ends were cut back, 4 bases at V and 7 bases at J, with 8 bases in the middle. This chain's CDR3 is CAISGTANSPLHF. The CDR3 DNA sequence: TGTGCCATCAGTGGGACAGCGAATTCACCCCTCCACTTT.

This clonotype showed up many times. The chain recombines TRBV30 with TRBJ2-5; 9 bases are shared with TRBD1. The CDR3 length is 16 residues. Germline V lookup: CDR1 GTSNPN, CDR2 SVGIG (reference sequence). The V and J ends lost 3 bases and 3 bases, in that order; junction bases with no gene match: 11. DNA for the CDR3: TGTGCCTGGAGCGCTCGGGGGACAGGGCCAGAAGAGACCCAGTACTTC. It encodes CAWSARGTGPEETQYF.

This clonotype was recorded many times. The genes are TRBV6-2 or TRBV6-3 and TRBJ2-7; D might be TRBD2 (5 bases). Deletions cut 1 base from V and 4 bases from J, with 14 bases between. The V gene's germline CDR1 is MNHEY and CDR2 SVGEGT. The CDR3 runs 15 residues. The CDR3 DNA sequence: TGTGCCAGCAGTTACTATTCCGGGAAGGGTTACGAGCAGTACTTC. It specifies CASSYYSGKGYEQYF.

This clonotype was detected only once. The V gene is TRBV12-3 or TRBV12-4, the J gene TRBJ1-2, with D hard to call. The CDR3 runs to 13 residues. Deletions cut 4 bases from V and 3 bases from J, with 9 bases between. The CDR3: CASSYVADYGYTF. In nucleotides, the CDR3 is TGTGCCAGCAGTTACGTGGCAGACTATGGCTACACCTTC.

As concerns this clonotype: One junction end disagrees with the germline gene, perhaps due to a read error. This sequence joins TRBV3-1 and TRBJ2-7, with 7 positions matching TRBD2. The CDR3 spans 13 residues. CDR1 LGHDT and CDR2 YNNKEL come from the germline V gene (reference sequence). In nucleotides, the CDR3 is TGTGCCAGCAGCCCGGGCGGGAGCTACGAGGAGTACTTC. Amino acids: CASSPGGSYEEYF.

The chain carries TRBV29-1 and TRBJ2-5; D is undetermined. The germline V and J ends were trimmed by 6 bases and 1 base, with 9 bases remaining between them. The germline V gene encodes CDR1 SQVTM and CDR2 ANQGSEA. This CDR3 comprises 12 residues. The CDR3 DNA is TGCAGCGTACGCTACTCCCAAGAGACCCAGTACTTC. It translates to CSVRYSQETQYF. The complete variable domain, with remaining parts taken from reference TRBV29-1 and TRBJ2-5, reads SAVISQKPSRDICQRGTSLTIQCQVDSQVTMMFWYRQQPGQSLTLIATANQGSEATYESGFVIDKFPISRPNLTFSTLTVSNMSPEDSSIYLCSVRYSQETQYFGPGTRLLVL.

Details on this clonotype: The CDR3 does not end in the conserved phenylalanine or tryptophan, so this is likely a read error. This chain uses TRBV5-1 with TRBJ2-2, with TRBD1 identical over 9 bases. CDR1 and CDR2 (germline): SGHRS, YFSETQ. J gave up 6 bases and V 2 bases, and 5 bases lay outside the gene matches. CDR3 size: 15 residues. The CDR3 DNA follows: TGCGCCAGCAGCTTACAGGGGGCGTCCGCCGGGGAGCTGTTTGTT. It translates to CASSLQGASAGELFV.

Of note for this clonotype: The junction and the germline gene differ at one end; a read error may be behind it. The genes are TRBV12-3 or TRBV12-4 and TRBJ1-5; 7 bases are a match to TRBD1. The CDR3 length is 14 residues. The CDR3 region has the DNA TGTGCCAGCAGTGGGGACAGCCAAAATCGGCCCCAGCATTTT. It encodes CASSGDSQNRPQHF.

The CDR3 nucleotides read TGTGCCAGCAGACCTTACGGGGACAGCACACCCCTCCACTTT. This translates into CASRPYGDSTPLHF. The rearrangement links TRBV6-2 or TRBV6-3 to TRBJ1-6, with 7 bases fitting TRBD1. V lost 6 bases and J lost 11; bases outside the gene matches: 10. Per the germline V gene, CDR1 is MNHEY and CDR2 is SVGEGT. This CDR3 region has 14 residues.

This clonotype was seen many times. This rearrangement joins TRBV19 to TRBJ1-5; the D is unclear. V lost 7 bases to trimming and J lost 0 bases, with 10 bases between them. The CDR3 sequence is 14 residues long. Germline CDR1 is LNHDA and CDR2 is SQIVND (reference sequence). CDR3 in amino acids: CASKGQYSNQPQHF. For the CDR3, the DNA is TGTGCCAGTAAAGGGCAATATAGCAATCAGCCCCAGCATTTT.

This clonotype was seen ten or more times. The rearrangement uses TRBV6-4 and TRBJ2-3; 12 bases are a match to TRBD2. V dropped 4 bases and J dropped 4; count of bases not matched to a gene: 3. Per germline, CDR1 MRHNA and CDR2 SNTAGT. The CDR3 loop spans 15 amino acids. The CDR3 sequence is CASSGLAGASDTQYF. CDR3 sequence (DNA): TGTGCCAGCAGTGGACTAGCGGGAGCCTCAGATACGCAGTATTTT.